This is a list of T cell receptor beta chains from one sample in a study of shared clonotypes between healthy human individuals. The table came from immunoSEQ multiplex PCR; TCRdb's copy has only in-frame clones and leaves some out. The sample comprises approximately 710,000 clones, roughly 88% of which are singletons, and about a third rests with the top ten. Sequencing was done on a sample of memory CD8+ T cells from PBMCs. Receptors were obtained from a man aged 18 to 30 in good health. Some clones in this sample may be carry-over from other donors' samples. CDR3s include the opening cysteine and the closing phenylalanine or tryptophan. Fields, in order: J gene, D gene, V gene, CDR3 DNA, CDR3 protein. A D gene is named only where the DNA matches it firmly.

TRBJ2-1 | TRBD2 | TRBV28 | TGTGCCAGCAGTTTGCTAGCGGGACCGAACAATGAGCAGTTCTTC | CASSLLAGPNNEQFF
TRBJ2-5 | NA | TRBV7-9 | TGTGCCAGCAGCTTAGGGTGGGAAGAGACCCAGTACTTC | CASSLGWEETQYF
TRBJ2-5 | NA | TRBV28 | TGTGCCAGCAGCGGCACGTCAGACGAACAAGAGACCCAGTACTTC | CASSGTSDEQETQYF
TRBJ2-1 | TRBD2 | TRBV4-1 | TGCGCCAGCAGCCCCCCCGGACTAGCCTACAATGAGCAGTTCTTC | CASSPPGLAYNEQFF
TRBJ2-7 | TRBD2 | TRBV27 | TGTGCCAGCAGTGTGGGACTAGCGGGAAGGAGCGAGCAGTACTTC | CASSVGLAGRSEQYF
TRBJ2-7 | TRBD2 | TRBV28 | TGTGCCAGCAGTTGGAACCCAGACAGGGAACTAGCGGGTATCTACGAGCAGTACTTC | CASSWNPDRELAGIYEQYF
TRBJ2-7 | NA | TRBV28 | TGTGCCAGCAGTTTGTCGGCACTAGCCTTTTACGAGCAGTACTTC | CASSLSALAFYEQYF
TRBJ2-7 | TRBD2 | TRBV7-9 | TGTGCCAGCAGCTATCGGGACTACGAACCCGAGCAGTACTTC | CASSYRDYEPEQYF
TRBJ2-7 | NA | TRBV12-5 | TGTGCTAGTGGTGATTCTTTGGACGAGCAGTACTTC | CASGDSLDEQYF
TRBJ2-7 | NA | TRBV4-1 | TGCGCCAGCAGCCCACCCCCGGGGCCATCCTACGAGCAGTACTTC | CASSPPPGPSYEQYF
TRBJ2-7 | NA | TRBV10-2 | TGCGCCAGCAGTGGGCCTAGCTACGAGCAGTACTTC | CASSGPSYEQYF
TRBJ2-5 | NA | TRBV28 | TGTGCCAGCAGTTTAGGCTGGGCACAAGAGACCCAGTACTTC | CASSLGWAQETQYF